A single sample gave rise to the 6 T cell receptor beta chains below, sequenced in a study of early T cells in non-severe SARS-CoV-2 infection. Each CDR3 protein is one row after TCRdb ran MiXCR on the 5' RACE reads. The data contain 35,000 to 45,000 distinct CDR3 sequences, 5.3% of them singletons. What was sequenced was whole blood. These receptors originate from an adult who was a healthcare worker with PCR-confirmed SARS-CoV-2 infection or an uninfected control (not recorded which).

This clonotype was seen ten or more times. J is TRBJ2-2 and V is TRBV9; D call uncertain. In germline, CDR1 is SGDLS, CDR2 YYNGEE. The CDR3 sequence is 15 residues long. Trimming pared 4 bases from V and 2 bases from J, leaving 12 bases between. The CDR3 DNA reads TGTGCCAGCAGCCCGTCAGGTTTCAACACCGGGGAGCTGTTTTTT. Translating it yields CASSPSGFNTGELFF.

This clonotype was observed many times. This chain connects TRBV20-1 to TRBJ2-5; 16 nucleotides agree with TRBD2. V trimming: 3 bases; J trimming: 7 bases; junction bases outside the gene matches: 8. CDR3 length: 16 residues. Germline V gene lookup returns CDR1 DFQATT and CDR2 SNEGSKA (reference sequence). In DNA form, the CDR3 reads TGCAGTGCTAGTTCCGGGACTAGCGGGAGGGGAGGGACCCAGTACTTC. It encodes CSASSGTSGRGGTQYF.

The chain combines TRBV3-1 with TRBJ2-4; D might be TRBD1 (5 bases). In germline, CDR1 is LGHDT, CDR2 YNNKEL (reference sequence). With 5 bases removed from V and 3 bases from J, the gap between germline ends came to 14 bases. CDR3 length: 15 residues. The CDR3 DNA sequence: TGTGCCAGCAGCGTTAGGGGCGTAGGCAAAAACATTCAGTACTTC. Protein sequence: CASSVRGVGKNIQYF.

This clonotype occurred many times. The genes are TRBV20-1 and TRBJ2-1; D ambiguous. Germline loops: CDR1 DFQATT, CDR2 SNEGSKA (reference sequence). The CDR3 has 11 residues. Trimming took off 6 bases at V and 5 bases at J, with 8 bases between the two ends. As DNA, the CDR3 is TGCAGTGCCAAAACCGACAATGAGCAGTTCTTC. This gives the protein CSAKTDNEQFF.

The rearrangement links TRBV6-2 or TRBV6-3 to TRBJ2-5; the D is unclear. CDR3 length: 14 residues. Germline CDR1 MNHEY, CDR2 SVGEGT. V was pared by 5 bases and J by 1 base, with 11 bases between. The CDR3: CASSPGVLQETQYF. CDR3 sequence (DNA): TGTGCCAGCAGTCCGGGCGTACTCCAAGAGACCCAGTACTTC.

This clonotype was detected many times. The V gene is TRBV7-9, the J gene TRBJ2-3, with 9 bases that match TRBD2. The CDR3 contains 16 residues. Germline V gives CDR1 SEHNR, CDR2 FQNEAQ (reference sequence). J lost 2 bases, V lost 5 bases, and 8 bases had no gene match. The CDR3 coding sequence is TGTGCCAGCAGCCCGCCTAGCGGGGCCAACACAGATACGCAGTATTTT. This codes for CASSPPSGANTDTQYF.